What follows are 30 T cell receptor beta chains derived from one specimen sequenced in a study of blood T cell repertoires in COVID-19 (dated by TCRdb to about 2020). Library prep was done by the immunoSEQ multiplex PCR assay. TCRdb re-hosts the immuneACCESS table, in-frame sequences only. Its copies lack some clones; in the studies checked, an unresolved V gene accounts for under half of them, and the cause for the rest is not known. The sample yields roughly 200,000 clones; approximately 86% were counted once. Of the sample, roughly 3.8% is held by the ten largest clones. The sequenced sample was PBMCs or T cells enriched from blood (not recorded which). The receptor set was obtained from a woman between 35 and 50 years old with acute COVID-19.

The DNA of the CDR3 is TGTGCCAGCAGTGTACATAGCGGGATTAACACCGGGGAGCTGTTTTTT. Amino acid sequence: CASSVHSGINTGELFF. V usage is TRBV6-1 and J usage is TRBJ2-2; 8 positions agree with TRBD2. Germline V CDR1 and CDR2: MNHNS, SASEGT. V shed 4 bases and J 2 bases; nucleotides not matched to a gene: 6. There are 16 residues in the CDR3.

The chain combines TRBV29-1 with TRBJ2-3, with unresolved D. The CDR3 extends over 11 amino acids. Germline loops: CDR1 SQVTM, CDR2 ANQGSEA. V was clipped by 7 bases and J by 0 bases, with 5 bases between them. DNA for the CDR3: TGCAGCGACTTTAGCACAGATACGCAGTATTTT. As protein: CSDFSTDTQYF.

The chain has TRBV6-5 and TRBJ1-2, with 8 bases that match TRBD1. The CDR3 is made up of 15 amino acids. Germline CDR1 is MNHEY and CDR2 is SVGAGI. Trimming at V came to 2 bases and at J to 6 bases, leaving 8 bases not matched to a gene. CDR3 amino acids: CASSYQWDRPNGYTF. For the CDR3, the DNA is TGTGCCAGCAGTTACCAATGGGACAGGCCGAATGGCTACACCTTC.

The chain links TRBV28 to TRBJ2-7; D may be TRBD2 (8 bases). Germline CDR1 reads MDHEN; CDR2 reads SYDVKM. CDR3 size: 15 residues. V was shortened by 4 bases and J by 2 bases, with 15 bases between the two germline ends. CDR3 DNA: TGTGCCAGCAGTTCAGGGGGACTAGGGGCCTACGAGCAGTACTTC. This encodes CASSSGGLGAYEQYF.

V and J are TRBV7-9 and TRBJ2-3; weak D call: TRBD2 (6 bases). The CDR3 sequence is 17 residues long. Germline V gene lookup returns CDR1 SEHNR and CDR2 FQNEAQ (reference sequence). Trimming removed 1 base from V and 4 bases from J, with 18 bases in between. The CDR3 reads CASSLGGSSDVSDTQYF. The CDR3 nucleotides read TGTGCCAGCAGCTTAGGAGGGTCTAGCGACGTATCAGATACGCAGTATTTT.

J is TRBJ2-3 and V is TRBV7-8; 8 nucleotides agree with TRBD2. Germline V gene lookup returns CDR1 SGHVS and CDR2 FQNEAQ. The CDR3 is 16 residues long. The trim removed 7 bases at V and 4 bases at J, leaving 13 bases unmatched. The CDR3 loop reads CASTPSGGGRADTQYF. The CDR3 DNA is TGTGCCAGCACCCCCTCCGGGGGGGGTAGGGCAGATACGCAGTATTTT.

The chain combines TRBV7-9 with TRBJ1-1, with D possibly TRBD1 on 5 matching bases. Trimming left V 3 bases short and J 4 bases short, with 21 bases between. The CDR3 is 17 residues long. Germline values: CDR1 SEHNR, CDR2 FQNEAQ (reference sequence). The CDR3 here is CASSLVGGAPPGTEAFF. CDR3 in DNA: TGTGCCAGCAGCTTGGTCGGAGGGGCACCCCCGGGCACTGAAGCTTTCTTT.

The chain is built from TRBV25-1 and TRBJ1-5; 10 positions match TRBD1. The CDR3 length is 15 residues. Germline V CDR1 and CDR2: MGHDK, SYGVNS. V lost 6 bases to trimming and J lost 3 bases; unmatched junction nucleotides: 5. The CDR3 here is CASSIGQGDNQPQHF. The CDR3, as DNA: TGTGCCAGCAGCATAGGACAGGGGGACAATCAGCCCCAGCATTTT.

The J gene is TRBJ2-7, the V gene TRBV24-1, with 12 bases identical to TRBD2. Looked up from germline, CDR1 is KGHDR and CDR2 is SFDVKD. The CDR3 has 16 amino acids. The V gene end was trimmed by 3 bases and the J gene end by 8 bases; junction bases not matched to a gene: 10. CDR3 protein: CATSDPRTSGTPQQYF. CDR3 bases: TGTGCCACCAGTGATCCCCGGACTAGCGGGACGCCCCAGCAGTACTTC.

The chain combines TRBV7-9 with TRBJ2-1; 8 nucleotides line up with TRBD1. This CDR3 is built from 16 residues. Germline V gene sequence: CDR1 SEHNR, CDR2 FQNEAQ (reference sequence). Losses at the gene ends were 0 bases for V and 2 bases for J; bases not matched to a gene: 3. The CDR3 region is CASSLANRGTYNEQFF. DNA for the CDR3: TGTGCCAGCAGCTTAGCCAACAGGGGGACCTACAATGAGCAGTTCTTC.

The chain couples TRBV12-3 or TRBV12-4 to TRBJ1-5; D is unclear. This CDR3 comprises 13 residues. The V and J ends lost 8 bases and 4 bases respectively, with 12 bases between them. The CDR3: CASSNTRNQPQHF. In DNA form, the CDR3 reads TGTGCCAGCTCAAACACACGTAATCAGCCCCAGCATTTT.

The DNA of the CDR3 is TGTGCCAGCAGCTTCAACAGGGTTCCTGGGGCCAACGTCCTGACTTTC. Translated, it gives CASSFNRVPGANVLTF. The chain employs TRBV7-8 and TRBJ2-6; D might be TRBD1 (6 bases). The length of the CDR3 is 16 residues. The germline V and J ends were trimmed by 3 bases and 2 bases, with 11 bases remaining between them. Germline V CDR1 and CDR2: SGHVS, FQNEAQ.

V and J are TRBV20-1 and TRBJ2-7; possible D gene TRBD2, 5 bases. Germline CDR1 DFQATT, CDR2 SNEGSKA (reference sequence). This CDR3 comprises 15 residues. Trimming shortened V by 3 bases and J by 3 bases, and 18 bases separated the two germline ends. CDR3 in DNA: TGCAGTGCTAGTAAATCGGGGATGATTGGCTACGAGCAGTACTTC. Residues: CSASKSGMIGYEQYF.

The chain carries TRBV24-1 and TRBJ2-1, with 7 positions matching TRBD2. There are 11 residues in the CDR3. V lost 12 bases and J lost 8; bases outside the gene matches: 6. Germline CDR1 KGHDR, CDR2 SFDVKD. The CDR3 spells CAVEAGHEQFF. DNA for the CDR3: TGTGCCGTAGAAGCGGGACATGAGCAGTTCTTC.

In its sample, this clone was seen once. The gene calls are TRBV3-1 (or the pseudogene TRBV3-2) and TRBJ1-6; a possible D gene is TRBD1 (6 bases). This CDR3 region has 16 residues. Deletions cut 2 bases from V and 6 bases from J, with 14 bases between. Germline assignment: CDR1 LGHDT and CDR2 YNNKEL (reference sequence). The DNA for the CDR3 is TGTGCCAGCAGCCAAAGAGGCGGACAGTTTAATTCACCCCTCCACTTT. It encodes CASSQRGGQFNSPLHF.

CDR3 region: CASSSMGPGQGGEAFF. CDR3 in DNA: TGTGCCAGCAGCTCAATGGGACCGGGACAGGGGGGTGAAGCTTTCTTT. The gene calls are TRBV11-2 and TRBJ1-1; TRBD1 matches at 11 bases. From germline, CDR1 is SGHAT and CDR2 FQNNGV. The CDR3 contains 16 residues. Losses at the gene ends were 4 bases for V and 7 bases for J; bases not matched to a gene: 11.

CDR3 in DNA: TGTGCCAGCAGTTCCTCCCTGGCCGGGGACTATGGCTACACCTTC. This translates into CASSSSLAGDYGYTF. The chain couples TRBV6-5 to TRBJ1-2; D unclear. Germline CDR1 reads MNHEY; CDR2 reads SVGAGI. V was clipped by 4 bases and J by 3 bases, with 15 bases between them. The CDR3 has 15 amino acids.

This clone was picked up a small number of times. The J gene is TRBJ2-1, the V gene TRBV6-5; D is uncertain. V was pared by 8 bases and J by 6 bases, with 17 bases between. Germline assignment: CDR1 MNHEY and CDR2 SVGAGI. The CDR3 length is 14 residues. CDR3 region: CASRLFVLANEQFF. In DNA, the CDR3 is TGTGCCAGCCGCCTGTTTGTCCTGGCCAATGAGCAGTTCTTC.

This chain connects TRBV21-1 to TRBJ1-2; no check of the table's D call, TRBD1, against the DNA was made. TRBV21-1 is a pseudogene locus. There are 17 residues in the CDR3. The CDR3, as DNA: TGTGCCAGCAGCAAAACGGAGAAGGAAGGGGGTGGGAAAGGCTACACCTTC. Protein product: CASSKTEKEGGGKGYTF.

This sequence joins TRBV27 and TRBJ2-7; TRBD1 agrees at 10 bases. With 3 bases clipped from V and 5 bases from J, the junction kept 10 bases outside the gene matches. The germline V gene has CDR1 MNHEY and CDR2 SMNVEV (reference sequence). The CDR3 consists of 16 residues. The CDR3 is CASSFMGQGFVHEQYF. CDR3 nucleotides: TGTGCCAGCAGTTTCATGGGACAGGGGTTTGTCCACGAGCAGTACTTC.

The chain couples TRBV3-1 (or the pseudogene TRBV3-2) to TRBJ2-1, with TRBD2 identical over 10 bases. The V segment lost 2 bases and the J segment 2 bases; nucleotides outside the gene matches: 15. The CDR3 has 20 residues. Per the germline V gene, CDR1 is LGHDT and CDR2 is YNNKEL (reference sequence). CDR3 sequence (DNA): TGTGCCAGCAGCCAAAGAAAGGGCCTAGCGGGGGTCAGGGCCTACAATGAGCAGTTCTTC. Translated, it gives CASSQRKGLAGVRAYNEQFF.

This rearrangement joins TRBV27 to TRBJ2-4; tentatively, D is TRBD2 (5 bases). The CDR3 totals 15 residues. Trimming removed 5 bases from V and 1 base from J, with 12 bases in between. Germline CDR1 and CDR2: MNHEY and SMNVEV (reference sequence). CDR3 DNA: TGTGCCAGCAGTGGGCCGGGAAGCGCCAAAAACATTCAGTACTTC. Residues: CASSGPGSAKNIQYF.

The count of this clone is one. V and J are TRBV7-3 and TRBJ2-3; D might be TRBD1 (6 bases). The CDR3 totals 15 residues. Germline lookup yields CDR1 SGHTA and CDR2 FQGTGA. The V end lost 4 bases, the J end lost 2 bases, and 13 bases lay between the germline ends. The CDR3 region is CASSSGQSSTDTQYF. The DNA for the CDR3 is TGTGCCAGCAGCTCTGGACAGTCGTCCACAGATACGCAGTATTTT.

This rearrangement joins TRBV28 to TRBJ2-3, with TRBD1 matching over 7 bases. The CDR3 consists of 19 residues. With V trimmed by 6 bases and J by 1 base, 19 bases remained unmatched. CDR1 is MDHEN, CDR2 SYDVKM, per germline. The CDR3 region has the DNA TGTGCCAGCAGCGGGACAGATAACTTATCCGTTGATGGCACAGATACGCAGTATTTT. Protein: CASSGTDNLSVDGTDTQYF.

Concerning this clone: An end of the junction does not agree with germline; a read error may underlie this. CDR3 sequence reads: CASSPGQGKLHF. CDR3 DNA sequence: TGTGCCAGCAGCCCTGGACAGGGGAAACTTCACTTT. The rearrangement joins TRBV7-8 to TRBJ1-1; 9 nucleotides match TRBD1. In germline, CDR1 is SGHVS, CDR2 FQNEAQ. CDR3 length: 12 amino acids.

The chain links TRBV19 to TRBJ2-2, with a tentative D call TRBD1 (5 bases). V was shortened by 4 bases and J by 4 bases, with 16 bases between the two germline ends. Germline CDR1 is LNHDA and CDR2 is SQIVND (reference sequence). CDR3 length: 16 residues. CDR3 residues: CASSSPTGRATGELFF. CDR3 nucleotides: TGTGCCAGTAGTAGTCCTACGGGCAGGGCCACCGGGGAGCTGTTTTTT.

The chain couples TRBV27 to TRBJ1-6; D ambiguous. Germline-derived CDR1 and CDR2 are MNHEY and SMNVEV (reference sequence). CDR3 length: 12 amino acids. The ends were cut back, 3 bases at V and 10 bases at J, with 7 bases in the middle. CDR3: CASSLSRSPLHF. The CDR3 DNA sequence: TGTGCCAGCAGTTTGAGTCGATCACCCCTCCACTTT.

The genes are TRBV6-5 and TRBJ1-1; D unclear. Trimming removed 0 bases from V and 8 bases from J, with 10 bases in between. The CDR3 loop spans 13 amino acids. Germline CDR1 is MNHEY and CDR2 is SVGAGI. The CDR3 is CASSYSDTVEAFF. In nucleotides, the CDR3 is TGTGCCAGCAGTTACTCGGATACAGTGGAAGCTTTCTTT.

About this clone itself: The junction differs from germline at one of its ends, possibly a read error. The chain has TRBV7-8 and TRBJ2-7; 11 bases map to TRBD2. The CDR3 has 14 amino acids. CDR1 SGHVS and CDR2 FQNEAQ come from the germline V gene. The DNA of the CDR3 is TGTGCCAGCAGCCTAGGTGGGACTAGCGGAGGGGGACACTTC. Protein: CASSLGGTSGGGHF. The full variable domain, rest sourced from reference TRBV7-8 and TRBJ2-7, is GAGVSQSPRYKVAKRGQDVALRCDPISGHVSLFWYQQALGQGPEFLTYFQNEAQLDKSGLPSDRFFAERPEGSVSTLKIQRTQQEDSAVYLCASSLGGTSGGGHFGPGTRLTVT.

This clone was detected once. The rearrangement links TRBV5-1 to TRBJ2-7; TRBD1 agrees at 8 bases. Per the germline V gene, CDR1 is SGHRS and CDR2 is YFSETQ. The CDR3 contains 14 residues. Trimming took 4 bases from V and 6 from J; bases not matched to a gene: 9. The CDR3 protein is CASSKTGVSSEQYF. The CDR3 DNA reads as TGCGCCAGCAGCAAGACAGGGGTCTCAAGCGAGCAGTACTTC.